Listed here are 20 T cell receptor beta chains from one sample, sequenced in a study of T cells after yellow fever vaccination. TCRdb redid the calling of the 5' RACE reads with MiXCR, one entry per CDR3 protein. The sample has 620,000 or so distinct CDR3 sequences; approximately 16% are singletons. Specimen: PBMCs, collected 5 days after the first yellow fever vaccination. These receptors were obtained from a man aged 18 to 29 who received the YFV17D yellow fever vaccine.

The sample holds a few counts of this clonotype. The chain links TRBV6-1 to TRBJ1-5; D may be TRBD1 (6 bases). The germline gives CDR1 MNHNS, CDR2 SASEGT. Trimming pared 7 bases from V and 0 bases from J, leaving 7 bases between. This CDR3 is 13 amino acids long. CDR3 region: CASKTGSNQPQHF. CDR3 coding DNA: TGTGCCAGCAAGACAGGTAGCAATCAGCCCCAGCATTTT.

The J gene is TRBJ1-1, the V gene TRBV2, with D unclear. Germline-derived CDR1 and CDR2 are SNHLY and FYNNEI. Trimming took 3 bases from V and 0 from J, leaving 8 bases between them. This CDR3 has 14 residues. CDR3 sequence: CASSDWSMNTEAFF. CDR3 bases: TGTGCCAGCAGTGATTGGAGCATGAACACTGAAGCTTTCTTT.

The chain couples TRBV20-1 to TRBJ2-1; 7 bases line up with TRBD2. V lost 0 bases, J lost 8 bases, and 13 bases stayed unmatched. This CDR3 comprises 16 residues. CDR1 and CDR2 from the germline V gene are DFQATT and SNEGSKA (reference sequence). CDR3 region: CSARETFWGGIDEQFF. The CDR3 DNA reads TGCAGTGCTAGAGAGACCTTTTGGGGGGGGATCGATGAGCAGTTCTTC.

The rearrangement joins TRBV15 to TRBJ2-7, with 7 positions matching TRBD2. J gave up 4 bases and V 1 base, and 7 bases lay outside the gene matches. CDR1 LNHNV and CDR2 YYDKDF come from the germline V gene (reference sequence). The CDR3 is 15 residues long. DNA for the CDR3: TGTGCCACCAGCAGAGGCAGGGAGCGGGGATACGAGCAGTACTTC. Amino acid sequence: CATSRGRERGYEQYF.

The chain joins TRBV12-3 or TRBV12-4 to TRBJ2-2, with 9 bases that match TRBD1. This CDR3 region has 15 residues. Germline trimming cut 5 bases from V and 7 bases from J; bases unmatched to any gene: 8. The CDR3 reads CASSLQTGGIGELFF. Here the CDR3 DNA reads TGTGCCAGCAGTCTCCAGACAGGGGGGATCGGGGAGCTGTTTTTT.

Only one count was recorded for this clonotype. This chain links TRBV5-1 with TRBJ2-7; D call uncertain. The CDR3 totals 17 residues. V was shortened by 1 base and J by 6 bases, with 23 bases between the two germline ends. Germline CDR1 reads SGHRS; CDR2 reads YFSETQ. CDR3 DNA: TGCGCCAGCAGCTTGAATTCAGATCTCCGCCGATTTGGCGAGCAGTACTTC. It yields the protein CASSLNSDLRRFGEQYF.

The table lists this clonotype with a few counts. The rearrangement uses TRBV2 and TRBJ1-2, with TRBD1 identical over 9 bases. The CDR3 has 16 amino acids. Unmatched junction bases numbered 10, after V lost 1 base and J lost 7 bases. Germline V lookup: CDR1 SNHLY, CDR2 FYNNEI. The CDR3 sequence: CASSEGLRDRVGGYTF. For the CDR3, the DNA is TGTGCCAGCAGTGAAGGTTTACGGGACAGGGTGGGTGGCTACACCTTC.

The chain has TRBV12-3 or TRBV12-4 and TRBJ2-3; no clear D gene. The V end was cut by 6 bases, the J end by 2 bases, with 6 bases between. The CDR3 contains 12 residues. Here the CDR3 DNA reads TGTGCCAGCAGGCGCACCACAGATACGCAGTATTTT. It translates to CASRRTTDTQYF.

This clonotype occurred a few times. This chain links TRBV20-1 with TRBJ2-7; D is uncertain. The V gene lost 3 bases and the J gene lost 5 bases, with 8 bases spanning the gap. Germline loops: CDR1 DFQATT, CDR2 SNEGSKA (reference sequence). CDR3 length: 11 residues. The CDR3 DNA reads TGCAGTGCTAGGGGGAACCACGAGCAGTACGTC. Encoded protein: CSARGNHEQYV.

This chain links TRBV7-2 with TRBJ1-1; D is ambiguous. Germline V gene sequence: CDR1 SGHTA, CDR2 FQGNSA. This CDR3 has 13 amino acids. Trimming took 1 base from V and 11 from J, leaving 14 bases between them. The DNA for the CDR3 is TGTGCCAGCAGCTTAGGGTGGGGTGGACGCGCTTTCTTT. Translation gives CASSLGWGGRAFF.

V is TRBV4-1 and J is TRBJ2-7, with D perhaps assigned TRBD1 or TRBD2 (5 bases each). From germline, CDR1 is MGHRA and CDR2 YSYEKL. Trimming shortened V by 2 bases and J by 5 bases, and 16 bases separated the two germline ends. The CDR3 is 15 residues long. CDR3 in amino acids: CASSQRGREMDEQYF. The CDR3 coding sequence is TGCGCCAGCAGCCAAAGGGGCAGGGAGATGGACGAGCAGTACTTC.

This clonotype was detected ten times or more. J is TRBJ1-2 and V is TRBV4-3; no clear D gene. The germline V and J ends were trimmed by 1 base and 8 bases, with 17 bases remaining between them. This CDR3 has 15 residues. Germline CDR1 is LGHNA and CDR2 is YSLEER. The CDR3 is CASSQGRRGTDGYTF. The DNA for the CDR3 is TGCGCCAGCAGCCAAGGTCGGCGGGGAACAGACGGCTACACCTTC.

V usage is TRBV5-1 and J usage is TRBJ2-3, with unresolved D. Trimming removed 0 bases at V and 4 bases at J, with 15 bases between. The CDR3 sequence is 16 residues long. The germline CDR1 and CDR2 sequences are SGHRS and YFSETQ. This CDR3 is CASSLEQPVPPDTQYF. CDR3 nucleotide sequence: TGCGCCAGCAGCTTGGAACAACCTGTCCCCCCAGATACGCAGTATTTT.

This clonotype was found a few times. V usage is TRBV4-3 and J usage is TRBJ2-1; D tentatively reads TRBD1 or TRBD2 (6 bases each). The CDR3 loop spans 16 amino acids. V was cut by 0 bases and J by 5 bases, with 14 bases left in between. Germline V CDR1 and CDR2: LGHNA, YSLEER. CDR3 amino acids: CASSQDTGGDNNEQFF. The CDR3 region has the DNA TGCGCCAGCAGCCAAGATACAGGCGGGGACAACAATGAGCAGTTCTTC.

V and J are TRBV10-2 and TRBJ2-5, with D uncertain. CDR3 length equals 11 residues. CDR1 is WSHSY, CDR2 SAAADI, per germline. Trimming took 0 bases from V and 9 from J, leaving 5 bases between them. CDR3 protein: CASSESMAQYF. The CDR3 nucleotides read TGCGCCAGCAGTGAGTCAATGGCCCAGTACTTC.

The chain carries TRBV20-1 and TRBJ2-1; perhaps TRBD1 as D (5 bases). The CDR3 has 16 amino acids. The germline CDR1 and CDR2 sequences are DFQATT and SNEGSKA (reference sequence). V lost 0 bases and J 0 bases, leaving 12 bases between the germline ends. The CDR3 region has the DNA TGCAGTGCTAGAGATCAGGGCCCCGCCTCCTACAATGAGCAGTTCTTC. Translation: CSARDQGPASYNEQFF.

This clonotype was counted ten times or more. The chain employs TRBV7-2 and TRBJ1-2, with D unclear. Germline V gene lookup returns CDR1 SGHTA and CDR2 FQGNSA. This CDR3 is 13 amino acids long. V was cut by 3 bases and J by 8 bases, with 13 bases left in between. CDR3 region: CASSFPGVRGYTF. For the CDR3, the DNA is TGTGCCAGCAGCTTTCCCGGGGTTAGGGGCTACACCTTC.

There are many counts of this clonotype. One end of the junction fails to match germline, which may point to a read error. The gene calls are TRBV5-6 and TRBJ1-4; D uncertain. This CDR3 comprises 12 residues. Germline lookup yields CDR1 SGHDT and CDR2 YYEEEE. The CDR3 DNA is TGTGCCAGCAGCTTGGCCAACGCGGGCAAGGTTTTT. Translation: CASSLANAGKVF.

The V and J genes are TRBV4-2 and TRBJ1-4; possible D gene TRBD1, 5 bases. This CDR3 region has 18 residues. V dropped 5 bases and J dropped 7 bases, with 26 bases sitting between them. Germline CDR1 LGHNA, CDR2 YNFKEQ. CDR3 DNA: TGTGCCAGCAGCACTCGGGGGTACGGGCCGCTGTCAGGTGAAAAACTGTTTTTT. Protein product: CASSTRGYGPLSGEKLFF.

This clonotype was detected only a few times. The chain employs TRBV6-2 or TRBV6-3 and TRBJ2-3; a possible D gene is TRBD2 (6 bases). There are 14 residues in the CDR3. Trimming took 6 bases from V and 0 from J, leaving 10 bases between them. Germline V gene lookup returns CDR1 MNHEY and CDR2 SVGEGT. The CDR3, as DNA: TGTGCCAGCAGGGACTACTCTAGCACAGATACGCAGTATTTT. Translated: CASRDYSSTDTQYF.